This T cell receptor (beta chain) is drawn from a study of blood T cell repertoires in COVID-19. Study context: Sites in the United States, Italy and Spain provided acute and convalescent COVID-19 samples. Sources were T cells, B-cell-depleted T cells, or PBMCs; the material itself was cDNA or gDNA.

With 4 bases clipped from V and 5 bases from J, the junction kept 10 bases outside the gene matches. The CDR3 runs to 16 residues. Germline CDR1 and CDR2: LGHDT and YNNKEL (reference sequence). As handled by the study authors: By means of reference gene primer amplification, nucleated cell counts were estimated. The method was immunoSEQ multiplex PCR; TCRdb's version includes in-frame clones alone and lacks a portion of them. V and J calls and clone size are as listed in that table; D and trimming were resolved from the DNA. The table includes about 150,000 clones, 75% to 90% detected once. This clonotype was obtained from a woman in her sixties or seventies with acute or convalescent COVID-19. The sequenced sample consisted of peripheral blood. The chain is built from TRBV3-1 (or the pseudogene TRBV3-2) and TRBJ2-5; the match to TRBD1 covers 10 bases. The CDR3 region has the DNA TGTGCCAGCAGCCGCGAAGACAGGGGGCTAGCGGAGACCCAGTACTTC. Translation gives CASSREDRGLAETQYF.